The 6 T cell receptor beta chains reported below all come from one sample, sequenced in a study of blood T cell repertoires in COVID-19. TCRdb's table, derived via immunoSEQ multiplex PCR, lists solely in-frame clones and lacks some. The table lists hundreds of thousands of clones, around 90% of them singletons. The sample consisted of PBMCs or T cells enriched from blood (not recorded which). Receptors were obtained from a woman aged 40 to 49 who had recovered from COVID-19.

Concerning this clone: The junction differs from germline at one of its ends, possibly a read error. V usage is TRBV6-2 or TRBV6-3 and J usage is TRBJ2-1, with 8 bases aligning to TRBD2. The CDR3 has 15 residues. Germline V gene sequence: CDR1 MNHEY, CDR2 SVGEGT. As DNA, the CDR3 is TGTGCCAGCTGTTATGGGAGCGGGAGTTACTATGAGCAGTTCTTC. This encodes CASCYGSGSYYEQFF.

The chain employs TRBV20-1 and TRBJ2-1, with 13 bases that match TRBD2. CDR3 size: 18 residues. Germline lookup yields CDR1 DFQATT and CDR2 SNEGSKA (reference sequence). Losses at the gene ends were 3 bases for V and 2 bases for J; bases not matched to a gene: 10. Written as DNA, the CDR3 is TGCAGTGCTAGTCGTTGGACTAGCGGGAGACAAACCTACAATGAGCAGTTCTTC. Its protein is CSASRWTSGRQTYNEQFF.

The chain carries TRBV28 and TRBJ2-7, with 7 bases aligning to TRBD2. The CDR3 contains 14 residues. J lost 0 bases, V lost 7 bases, and 6 bases had no gene match. CDR1 MDHEN and CDR2 SYDVKM come from the germline V gene. In nucleotides, the CDR3 is TGTGCCAGCACCTTGGGAGGGGTCTCCTACGAGCAGTACTTC. It translates to CASTLGGVSYEQYF.

DNA for the CDR3: TGTGCCAGCAGCCGACAGATCGCTAATTCACCCCTCCACTTT. Amino acid sequence: CASSRQIANSPLHF. The chain carries TRBV14 and TRBJ1-6; weak D call: TRBD1 (5 bases). The CDR3 has 14 amino acids. The V gene lost 4 bases and the J gene lost 6 bases, with 10 bases spanning the gap. Germline V CDR1 and CDR2: SGHDN, FVKESK.

The rearrangement uses TRBV3-1 (or the pseudogene TRBV3-2) and TRBJ2-3; possibly TRBD1 for D (5 bases). The CDR3 extends over 15 amino acids. Trimming removed 3 bases at V and 1 base at J, with 11 bases between. Germline V gene lookup returns CDR1 LGHDT and CDR2 YNNKEL (reference sequence). CDR3: CASSHRSGRTDTQYF. The CDR3 DNA sequence: TGTGCCAGCAGCCATCGATCAGGGCGCACAGATACGCAGTATTTT.

The chain carries TRBV2 and TRBJ2-3; D is possibly TRBD2 (5 bases). The length of the CDR3 is 15 residues. V was cut by 6 bases and J by 4 bases, with 17 bases left in between. Germline loops: CDR1 SNHLY, CDR2 FYNNEI. The CDR3: CASSEGGRFPDTQYF. For the CDR3, the DNA is TGTGCCAGCAGCGAGGGTGGCCGGTTCCCAGATACGCAGTATTTT.